A single sample gave rise to the 18 T cell receptor beta chains below, sequenced in a study of CD8 T cells in Susac syndrome. A quantity of 0.5 to 1 ug RNA underwent reverse transcription using random hexamers. A single record per CDR3 protein comes from TCRdb applying MiXCR to the immunoSEQ multiplex PCR reads. The sample has 250,000 to 300,000 distinct CDR3 sequences, around nine tenths seen once. Sequencing used CD8+ T cells from PBMCs. The receptors come from a human donor with multiple sclerosis.

This clonotype was counted once. The gene calls are TRBV7-2 and TRBJ2-5; possibly TRBD1 for D (6 bases). Germline values: CDR1 SGHTA, CDR2 FQGNSA. This CDR3 is 15 amino acids long. V was trimmed by 8 bases and J by 4 bases, leaving 20 bases between them. The DNA of the CDR3 is TGTGCCAGCTCACAGTTTGGGGGCGAGGGAGAGACCCAGTACTTC. It specifies CASSQFGGEGETQYF.

This clonotype was seen just once. The chain couples TRBV19 to TRBJ2-7, with D perhaps matching TRBD1 (5 bases). The V end lost 10 bases, the J end lost 4 bases, and 17 bases lay between the germline ends. Germline V CDR1 and CDR2: LNHDA, SQIVND (reference sequence). The CDR3 runs to 13 residues. The CDR3 protein is CATQGRKTYEQYF. CDR3 nucleotides: TGTGCCACCCAGGGCAGGAAGACATACGAGCAGTACTTC.

V usage is TRBV7-9 and J usage is TRBJ2-3; 7 bases are a match to TRBD2. This CDR3 has 15 residues. Germline CDR1 reads SEHNR; CDR2 reads FQNEAQ (reference sequence). After removal of 2 bases from V and 4 bases from J, the junction contained 6 bases not matched to a gene. CDR3 bases: TGTGCCAGCAGCTTACTCGGCGGGAGCTCAGATACGCAGTATTTT. Translated, it gives CASSLLGGSSDTQYF. The full variable domain, completed using reference TRBV7-9 and TRBJ2-3, is DTGVSQNPRHKITKRGQNVTFRCDPISEHNRLYWYRQTLGQGPEFLTYFQNEAQLEKSRLLSDRFSAERPKGSFSTLEIQRTEQGDSAMYLCASSLLGGSSDTQYFGPGTRLTVL.

The chain links TRBV19 to TRBJ1-1; tentatively, D is TRBD1 (6 bases). V dropped 7 bases and J dropped 4 bases, with 13 bases sitting between them. The CDR3 has 13 amino acids. Germline V gene sequence: CDR1 LNHDA, CDR2 SQIVND (reference sequence). For the CDR3, the DNA is TGTGCCAGTAAGTCGGGACACTTCACTGAAGCTTTCTTT. Protein sequence: CASKSGHFTEAFF.

The chain joins TRBV4-2 to TRBJ2-7; D remains unclear. The germline V and J ends were trimmed by 0 bases and 1 base, with 7 bases remaining between them. From germline, CDR1 is LGHNA and CDR2 YNFKEQ. There are 14 residues in the CDR3. The CDR3 protein is CASSQEIGSYEQYF. CDR3 coding DNA: TGTGCCAGCAGCCAAGAGATAGGGTCCTACGAGCAGTACTTC.

This clonotype was detected only once. This chain connects TRBV20-1 to TRBJ2-5; 10 bases are a match to TRBD2. Germline loops: CDR1 DFQATT, CDR2 SNEGSKA (reference sequence). The trim removed 2 bases at V and 5 bases at J, leaving 8 bases unmatched. The CDR3 runs to 15 residues. CDR3 nucleotides: TGCAGTGCTAGATCAGGGACTAGCGATTTTGAGACCCAGTACTTC. Its translation is CSARSGTSDFETQYF.

This chain's CDR3 is CASSTYNSPLHF. The CDR3 coding sequence is TGTGCCAGCAGTACTTATAATTCACCCCTCCACTTT. The chain combines TRBV14 with TRBJ1-6; unclear D gene. CDR1 and CDR2 (germline): SGHDN, FVKESK. The CDR3 is 12 amino acids. The germline V and J ends were trimmed by 6 bases and 4 bases, with 4 bases remaining between them.

The V and J genes are TRBV20-1 and TRBJ2-7, with D perhaps TRBD1 or TRBD2 (5 bases each). Trimming took 6 bases from V and 2 from J, leaving 14 bases between them. Germline lookup yields CDR1 DFQATT and CDR2 SNEGSKA (reference sequence). This CDR3 has 13 residues. The DNA for the CDR3 is TGCAGTGCCGGGGCCGGACAAGCCTACGAGCAGTACTTC. It yields the protein CSAGAGQAYEQYF.

The V call is TRBV7-9, the J call TRBJ1-1; D uncertain. The CDR3 length is 15 residues. V dropped 0 bases and J dropped 0 bases, with 8 bases sitting between them. Germline V gene data show CDR1 as SEHNR and CDR2 as FQNEAQ (reference sequence). Here the CDR3 DNA reads TGTGCCAGCAGCTTAGCGCATGGAGTGAACACTGAAGCTTTCTTT. Translating it yields CASSLAHGVNTEAFF.

In DNA form, the CDR3 reads TGTGCCAGCAGCCCTGGGCCGGAGTGGTACGAGCAGTACTTC. Protein product: CASSPGPEWYEQYF. This chain connects TRBV5-4 to TRBJ2-7; D is undetermined. The CDR3 loop spans 14 amino acids. V was shortened by 4 bases and J by 4 bases, with 15 bases between the two germline ends. Germline V gene sequence: CDR1 SGHNT, CDR2 YYREEE (reference sequence).

The chain combines TRBV4-3 with TRBJ2-1; 7 nucleotides line up with TRBD2. V dropped 0 bases and J dropped 8; count of bases not matched to a gene: 7. The CDR3 contains 15 residues. Germline loops: CDR1 LGHNA, CDR2 YSLEER. For the CDR3, the DNA is TGCGCCAGCAGCCAAGAATCCCGGGGGGAGGATGAGCAGTTCTTC. Amino acids: CASSQESRGEDEQFF.

The V call is TRBV6-4, the J call TRBJ2-1; tentatively, D is TRBD2 (6 bases). The CDR3 is made up of 15 amino acids. Germline V gene sequence: CDR1 MRHNA, CDR2 SNTAGT. V gave up 3 bases and J gave up 4 bases, with 13 bases separating them. The CDR3 spells CASSEVGGTYNEQFF. CDR3 DNA sequence: TGTGCCAGCAGTGAAGTGGGAGGTACATACAATGAGCAGTTCTTC.

The chain has TRBV15 and TRBJ2-1, with 11 bases identical to TRBD2. The germline V gene has CDR1 LNHNV and CDR2 YYDKDF (reference sequence). This CDR3 is built from 14 residues. Trimming took 8 bases from V and 10 from J; bases not matched to a gene: 10. CDR3 coding DNA: TGTGCCACCGGGGGGACTAGCGGATCCCTCGAGCAGTTCTTC. It translates to CATGGTSGSLEQFF.

The rearrangement uses TRBV30 and TRBJ2-3; TRBD1 might be the D (7 bases). V dropped 3 bases and J dropped 2 bases, with 15 bases sitting between them. Germline V gene lookup returns CDR1 GTSNPN and CDR2 SVGIG (reference sequence). The CDR3 loop spans 15 amino acids. The CDR3 is CAWSRRDSYTDTQYF. DNA of the CDR3: TGTGCCTGGAGCCGGCGGGACAGTTACACAGATACGCAGTATTTT.

The J gene is TRBJ2-7, the V gene TRBV7-2; 11 nucleotides match TRBD1. Per germline, CDR1 SGHTA and CDR2 FQGNSA. With V trimmed by 5 bases and J by 5 bases, 8 bases remained unmatched. The CDR3 length is 15 residues. The CDR3 DNA reads as TGTGCCAGCAGCCCCGACGGGACAGGGGGGAACGAGCAGTACTTC. Protein product: CASSPDGTGGNEQYF.

This clonotype showed up just a few times. V gene TRBV6-1 combines with J gene TRBJ2-1; the match to TRBD2 covers 10 bases. CDR3 length: 14 residues. CDR1 and CDR2 (germline): MNHNS, SASEGT. Trimming took 6 bases from V and 6 from J; bases not matched to a gene: 5. The CDR3 reads CASSIAGGANEQFF. In nucleotides, the CDR3 is TGTGCCAGCAGCATAGCGGGGGGAGCCAATGAGCAGTTCTTC.

Here the CDR3 reads CASSHDRIPGELFF. The CDR3 nucleotides are TGCGCCAGCAGCCACGACAGGATCCCCGGGGAGCTGTTTTTT. The rearrangement links TRBV4-3 to TRBJ2-2, with a tentative D call TRBD1 (6 bases). Between the trimmed V and J ends, which lost 3 bases and 6 bases, there was a span of 11 bases. CDR3 length: 14 amino acids. Germline loops: CDR1 LGHNA, CDR2 YSLEER.

The chain employs TRBV4-3 and TRBJ1-1; the D is unclear. V was pared by 0 bases and J by 3 bases, with 11 bases between. Germline V gene lookup returns CDR1 LGHNA and CDR2 YSLEER. The CDR3 consists of 15 residues. The CDR3 is CASSQDRPGDTEAFF. DNA for the CDR3: TGCGCCAGCAGCCAAGACAGGCCTGGGGACACTGAAGCTTTCTTT.